Detailed here is one T cell receptor beta chain. Its antigen remains unidentified. This entry belongs to a study of vaccination effects on CD4 cells after COVID-19. Notes on the study in general: The study found that only 1 of 255 vaccine-induced clones from healthy vaccinees cross-reacted with common cold coronaviruses. The study dataset contains few convalescent patients and includes no early post-infection timepoints.

The table came from immunoSEQ multiplex PCR; TCRdb's copy has only in-frame clones and leaves some out. The repertoire holds tens of thousands of clones, with approximately 74% as singletons. Germline CDR1 reads SGHVS; CDR2 reads FQNEAQ. This CDR3 contains 15 residues. V lost 0 bases, J lost 5 bases, and 7 bases stayed unmatched. Following a 10-day culture, CD4+ T cells were purified. According to the study, vaccine recipients showed no prior SARS-CoV-2 infection and negative nucleocapsid antibodies. V gene TRBV7-8 combines with J gene TRBJ2-7, with 7 bases lining up with TRBD1. The specimen comprised CD4+ T cells from PBMCs cultured without peptide, sampled before COVID-19 vaccination. This clonotype was obtained from a human donor who received a COVID-19 vaccine. The CDR3 nucleotides read TGTGCCAGCAGCTTAGCGCCTGGGACAGTCAACGAGCAGTACTTC. This gives the protein CASSLAPGTVNEQYF. The complete variable domain, with remaining parts taken from reference TRBV7-8 and TRBJ2-7, reads GAGVSQSPRYKVAKRGQDVALRCDPISGHVSLFWYQQALGQGPEFLTYFQNEAQLDKSGLPSDRFFAERPEGSVSTLKIQRTQQEDSAVYLCASSLAPGTVNEQYFGPGTRLTVT.